The TCR beta chain described here comes from a study of molecular identifiers for immune sequencing clone quantification. Study at large: Replicate experiments took RNA from around 18,000 or 91,000 naive CD8 cells, divided it five ways and sequenced four. Study-level points and caveats: For effector cells, clones above 20 RNA copies held over 98% of molecules; for naive cells, under 1%. Underestimated sizes of highly expanded clones could result from identical TCR molecules that share a barcode.

MiXCR, applied by TCRdb to the PCR reads, yields one record per CDR3 protein. This sample carries around 460,000 distinct CDR3 sequences, 20% to 25% of them seen once, and the ten largest clones take roughly 0.81%. CD8+CD4-CCR7+CD45RA+ sorting gave the naive CD8 T cells. In the case of this clonotype: The antigen remains unidentified.

The sequence was obtained from a human donor in good health. Some libraries in this study had Jurkat cell RNA spiked in. The sequenced sample was naive CD8+ T cells from blood, with Jurkat cell RNA spiked in. Regarding subset: FACS-sorted CD8+CD4-CCR7+CD45RA+ naive T cells.

CDR3 loop: CASSPPGGGGGEKLFF. DNA of the CDR3: TGCGCCAGCAGTCCCCCCGGGGGGGGCGGAGGAGAAAAACTGTTTTTT. The chain combines TRBV23-1 with TRBJ1-4; a possible D gene is TRBD1 (6 bases). TRBV23-1 is an open reading frame, and its role is uncertain. The CDR3 is 16 amino acids. V was trimmed by 4 bases and J by 8 bases, leaving 20 bases between them.